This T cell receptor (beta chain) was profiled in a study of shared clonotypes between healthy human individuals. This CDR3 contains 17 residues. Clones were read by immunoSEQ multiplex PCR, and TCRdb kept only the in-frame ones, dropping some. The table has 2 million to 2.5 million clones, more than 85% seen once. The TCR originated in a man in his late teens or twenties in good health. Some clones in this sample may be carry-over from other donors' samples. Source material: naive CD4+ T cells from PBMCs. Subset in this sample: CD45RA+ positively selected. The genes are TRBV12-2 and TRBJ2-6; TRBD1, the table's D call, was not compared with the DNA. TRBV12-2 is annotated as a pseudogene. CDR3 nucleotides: TGTGCAAGTCGCTTAGCTCAAGGGGGAAGTGGGGCCAACGTCCTGACTTTC. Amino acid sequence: CASRLAQGGSGANVLTF.